Each of the 27 T cell receptor beta chains below was sequenced from the same sample in a study of Ad26.COV2.S vaccination and SARS-CoV-2 variants. This sample's treatment: roughly 18 received Ad26.COV2.S at low or high dose, single or two shots; a few received placebo; per-sample allocation not given. Sampling took place 63 days after the first vaccine or placebo injection. The method was immunoSEQ multiplex PCR; TCRdb's version includes in-frame clones alone and lacks a portion of them. This sample has 350,000 to 400,000 clones, with more than 85% found just once. This sample comprised peripheral blood, obtained in a trial of Ad26.COV2.S vaccine versus placebo. The receptors shown here come from a person aged 18-65 years who received the Ad26.COV2.S COVID-19 vaccine or a placebo.

The V call is TRBV19, the J call TRBJ1-2, with D tentatively TRBD1 (6 bases). V lost 0 bases to trimming and J lost 2 bases, with 10 bases between them. Looked up from germline, CDR1 is LNHDA and CDR2 is SQIVND (reference sequence). CDR3 size: 15 residues. The CDR3 protein is CASSIDTGWNYGYTF. The CDR3 nucleotides are TGTGCCAGTAGTATAGATACAGGGTGGAACTATGGCTACACCTTC.

The gene calls are TRBV4-3 and TRBJ2-1, with D perhaps TRBD2 (5 bases). CDR3 length: 16 residues. Germline V CDR1 and CDR2: LGHNA, YSLEER. V lost 1 base to trimming and J lost 7 bases, with 17 bases between them. The CDR3 nucleotides read TGCGCCAGCAGCCAAGTTGGAGGACCAGATCGGAATGAGCAGTTCTTC. Amino acid sequence: CASSQVGGPDRNEQFF.

The V and J genes are TRBV6-5 and TRBJ2-7; the match to TRBD2 covers 10 bases. Trimming at V came to 4 bases and at J to 4 bases, leaving 7 bases not matched to a gene. CDR1 is MNHEY and CDR2 is SVGAGI in the germline V gene. The CDR3 is made up of 15 amino acids. The CDR3, as DNA: TGTGCCAGCAGTTTCGAGCGGGGGGGCTGGTACGAGCAGTACTTC. This codes for CASSFERGGWYEQYF.

This clone was seen a few times. V usage is TRBV19 and J usage is TRBJ2-2; D might be TRBD2 (5 bases). V was trimmed by 7 bases and J by 1 base, leaving 13 bases between them. CDR1 is LNHDA and CDR2 is SQIVND in the germline V gene (reference sequence). The CDR3 runs to 15 residues. The CDR3 spells CASTDPSRNTGELFF. CDR3 DNA sequence: TGTGCCAGTACAGATCCTAGCAGGAACACCGGGGAGCTGTTTTTT.

V is TRBV15 and J is TRBJ1-2; 7 nucleotides agree with TRBD1. This CDR3 has 14 amino acids. Per the germline V gene, CDR1 is LNHNV and CDR2 is YYDKDF (reference sequence). With 5 bases clipped from V and 3 bases from J, the junction kept 6 bases outside the gene matches. CDR3 amino acids: CATSGSDRDYGYTF. CDR3 coding DNA: TGTGCCACCAGCGGGTCCGACAGGGACTATGGCTACACCTTC.

This clone appeared a few times. The chain is built from TRBV19 and TRBJ2-1; 10 bases are shared with TRBD2. The CDR3 loop spans 15 amino acids. Trimming took 1 base from V and 9 from J; bases not matched to a gene: 6. The germline V gene encodes CDR1 LNHDA and CDR2 SQIVND (reference sequence). The CDR3 DNA reads as TGTGCCAGTAGTATAGGTAGCGGGGGGCGGGGTGAGCAGTTCTTC. The encoded protein is CASSIGSGGRGEQFF.

The genes are TRBV7-8 and TRBJ1-5; 8 bases fit TRBD1. Germline V gene data show CDR1 as SGHVS and CDR2 as FQNEAQ. The ends lost 4 bases at V and 7 bases at J; junction bases unmatched: 12. This CDR3 comprises 16 residues. The DNA of the CDR3 is TGTGCCAGCAGCTATGGACAGGGAGATGGTTGGCAGCCCCAGCATTTT. This encodes CASSYGQGDGWQPQHF. Variable domain in full (rest from reference TRBV7-8 and TRBJ1-5): GAGVSQSPRYKVAKRGQDVALRCDPISGHVSLFWYQQALGQGPEFLTYFQNEAQLDKSGLPSDRFFAERPEGSVSTLKIQRTQQEDSAVYLCASSYGQGDGWQPQHFGDGTRLSIL.

The V call is TRBV7-9, the J call TRBJ2-7, with D unresolved. Trimming shortened V by 5 bases and J by 3 bases, and 11 bases separated the two germline ends. CDR1 and CDR2 (germline): SEHNR, FQNEAQ (reference sequence). This CDR3 comprises 13 residues. CDR3 DNA: TGTGCCAGCAGCCCACGGGTCAGCTACGAGCAGTACTTC. Its translation: CASSPRVSYEQYF.

The chain links TRBV7-2 to TRBJ2-3; D is undetermined. The CDR3 has 16 amino acids. The germline CDR1 and CDR2 sequences are SGHTA and FQGNSA. V was trimmed by 5 bases and J by 5 bases, leaving 20 bases between them. CDR3 residues: CASSQTQPNGGDTQYF. DNA of the CDR3: TGTGCCAGCAGCCAAACTCAGCCGAACGGTGGAGATACGCAGTATTTT.

The CDR3 protein is CASSHRTNKGYTF. CDR3 DNA: TGTGCCAGCAGCCACAGGACCAACAAAGGCTACACCTTC. This chain joins TRBV3-1 (or the pseudogene TRBV3-2) and TRBJ1-2, with D hard to call. The germline gives CDR1 LGHDT, CDR2 YNNKEL (reference sequence). V dropped 3 bases and J dropped 8 bases, with 13 bases sitting between them. This CDR3 contains 13 residues.

This clone was seen a single time. The genes are TRBV5-6 and TRBJ2-1; D unclear. Germline values: CDR1 SGHDT, CDR2 YYEEEE. V was pared by 2 bases and J by 7 bases, with 10 bases between. The length of the CDR3 is 13 residues. This CDR3 reads CASSFGSRNEQFF. DNA for the CDR3: TGTGCCAGCAGCTTTGGCAGCAGAAATGAGCAGTTCTTC.

The CDR3 DNA reads TGTGCCAGCAGCCAAGGAGTGGGGGCGAGAGATACGCAGTATTTT. The encoded protein is CASSQGVGARDTQYF. The chain joins TRBV3-1 (or the pseudogene TRBV3-2) to TRBJ2-3; D possibly corresponds to TRBD1 (6 bases). The CDR3 extends over 15 amino acids. From germline, CDR1 is LGHDT and CDR2 YNNKEL (reference sequence). V was pared by 1 base and J by 5 bases, with 13 bases between.

This sequence joins TRBV5-1 and TRBJ1-4; no clear D gene. In germline, CDR1 is SGHRS, CDR2 YFSETQ. V gave up 1 base and J gave up 0 bases, with 7 bases separating them. The CDR3 runs to 15 residues. CDR3 bases: TGCGCCAGCAGCTTGCGAGCAACAACTAATGAAAAACTGTTTTTT. Its protein is CASSLRATTNEKLFF.

The genes are TRBV2 and TRBJ2-3; TRBD2 agrees at 9 bases. The trim removed 0 bases at V and 4 bases at J, leaving 5 bases unmatched. The germline gives CDR1 SNHLY, CDR2 FYNNEI. This CDR3 is 16 amino acids long. CDR3 region: CASSEATGLASDTQYF. The CDR3 nucleotides are TGTGCCAGCAGTGAAGCGACGGGACTAGCTTCAGATACGCAGTATTTT.

The rearrangement joins TRBV12-3 or TRBV12-4 to TRBJ1-2, with a weak D call TRBD1 (6 bases). The germline V and J ends were trimmed by 5 bases and 4 bases, with 11 bases remaining between them. The CDR3 runs 13 residues. CDR3 coding DNA: TGTGCCAGCAGTGGACAGACGTTCTATGGCTACACCTTC. Its protein product is CASSGQTFYGYTF.

The chain couples TRBV29-1 to TRBJ2-1; TRBD2 agrees at 13 bases. V gave up 3 bases and J gave up 0 bases; unmatched junction bases: 14. This CDR3 is 20 amino acids long. Germline CDR1 and CDR2: SQVTM and ANQGSEA. CDR3 residues: CSVEGPTSGGTQSSYNEQFF. CDR3 bases: TGCAGCGTTGAGGGCCCGACTAGCGGGGGGACTCAAAGCTCCTACAATGAGCAGTTCTTC.

V gene TRBV12-3 or TRBV12-4 combines with J gene TRBJ1-3, with TRBD1 identical over 8 bases. The CDR3 contains 12 residues. J lost 5 bases, V lost 8 bases, and 2 bases had no gene match. CDR3 coding DNA: TGTGCCAGCCGACAGGGGCGAAACACCATATATTTT. It encodes CASRQGRNTIYF.

CDR3 sequence reads: CASSGYGGQNTGELFF. CDR3 coding DNA: TGCGCCAGCAGTGGTTATGGGGGGCAGAACACCGGGGAGCTGTTTTTT. The chain has TRBV10-1 and TRBJ2-2; D is tentatively TRBD1 or TRBD2 (6 bases each). This CDR3 has 16 amino acids. V was pared by 4 bases and J by 1 base, with 13 bases between. Germline values: CDR1 WNHNN, CDR2 SYGVQD (reference sequence).

The chain uses TRBV5-6 and TRBJ1-2; no clear D. The CDR3 totals 16 residues. Germline CDR1 is SGHDT and CDR2 is YYEEEE. The germline V and J ends were trimmed by 2 bases and 4 bases, with 18 bases remaining between them. For the CDR3, the DNA is TGTGCCAGCAGCTTTTCGGGCCCCCCGACTGCCTATGGCTACACCTTC. The encoded protein is CASSFSGPPTAYGYTF.

This clone was picked up one time. The V gene is TRBV6-2 or TRBV6-3, the J gene TRBJ2-2; D remains unclear. Trimming took off 0 bases at V and 5 bases at J, with 4 bases between the two ends. Germline-derived CDR1 and CDR2 are MNHEY and SVGEGT. The CDR3 is 13 amino acids. CDR3 coding DNA: TGTGCCAGCAGTTACTCCCAGACCGGGGAGCTGTTTTTT. As protein: CASSYSQTGELFF.

The V and J genes are TRBV6-5 and TRBJ2-2; 8 bases are a match to TRBD1. Per germline, CDR1 MNHEY and CDR2 SVGAGI. The CDR3 spans 15 residues. Trimming at V came to 8 bases and at J to 1 base, leaving 6 bases not matched to a gene. The CDR3 region is CASREDRVNTGELFF. CDR3 nucleotides: TGTGCCAGCCGAGAGGACAGGGTGAACACCGGGGAGCTGTTTTTT.

The genes are TRBV6-5 and TRBJ2-2; 12 bases agree with TRBD2. The V and J ends lost 4 bases and 4 bases, in that order; junction bases with no gene match: 4. The length of the CDR3 is 16 residues. CDR1 is MNHEY and CDR2 is SVGAGI in the germline V gene. The DNA for the CDR3 is TGTGCCAGCAGTTCTAGCGGGGGGGCCTCCACCGGGGAGCTGTTTTTT. Translated, it gives CASSSSGGASTGELFF.

This chain uses TRBV9 with TRBJ1-4; possible D gene TRBD1, 5 bases. Germline CDR1 and CDR2: SGDLS and YYNGEE. V shed 0 bases and J shed 0 bases, with 6 bases lying between them. The CDR3 spans 15 residues. CDR3 region: CASSVGGATNEKLFF. CDR3 DNA sequence: TGTGCCAGCAGCGTAGGGGGGGCAACTAATGAAAAACTGTTTTTT.

The rearrangement links TRBV2 to TRBJ2-5, with TRBD2 matching over 13 bases. This CDR3 contains 14 residues. The trim removed 8 bases at V and 3 bases at J, leaving 3 bases unmatched. Germline CDR1 is SNHLY and CDR2 is FYNNEI. The CDR3 nucleotides are TGTGCCAGCGGCGGACTAGCGGGGGAAGAGACCCAGTACTTC. Its protein product is CASGGLAGEETQYF.

The chain combines TRBV9 with TRBJ2-1; TRBD2 aligns across 15 bases. The CDR3 totals 22 residues. Germline CDR1 is SGDLS and CDR2 is YYNGEE. Germline trimming cut 0 bases from V and 0 bases from J; bases unmatched to any gene: 13. The CDR3 is CASSVEAKGLAGGLISYNEQFF. In DNA form, the CDR3 reads TGTGCCAGCAGCGTAGAAGCGAAGGGACTAGCGGGGGGATTAATCTCCTACAATGAGCAGTTCTTC.

The V and J genes are TRBV5-6 and TRBJ1-2, with D possibly matching TRBD1 (5 bases). V was cut by 2 bases and J by 4 bases, with 15 bases left in between. This CDR3 has 15 amino acids. The germline gives CDR1 SGHDT, CDR2 YYEEEE. CDR3 nucleotides: TGTGCCAGCAGCTTTCCATCCTCCGGGGCCTATGGCTACACCTTC. It translates to CASSFPSSGAYGYTF.

This chain uses TRBV19 with TRBJ2-3; TRBD1 aligns across 9 bases. This CDR3 contains 13 residues. Germline assignment: CDR1 LNHDA and CDR2 SQIVND (reference sequence). V gave up 5 bases and J gave up 4 bases; unmatched junction bases: 1. The CDR3 DNA follows: TGTGCCAGTAGTTGGACAGGGGCAGATACGCAGTATTTT. Its translation: CASSWTGADTQYF.